The 12 T cell receptor beta chains in this list originate from one sample, sequenced in a study of blood T cell repertoires in COVID-19. Sequencing used immunoSEQ multiplex PCR; TCRdb keeps in-frame clones, though not all of them. This table holds 23,000 or so clones, approximately 94% found once. Sample: peripheral blood. The receptor source for this set is a woman aged 50 to 60 with active COVID-19.

The V and J genes are TRBV10-3 and TRBJ2-2; 9 nucleotides line up with TRBD1. V lost 11 bases, J lost 4 bases, and 11 bases stayed unmatched. The germline CDR1 and CDR2 sequences are ENHRY and SYGVKD. The CDR3 loop spans 15 amino acids. The CDR3 DNA follows: TGTGCCGCCCGGAGACAGGGGGAGAGCACCGGGGAGCTGTTTTTT. Translating it yields CAARRQGESTGELFF.

The CDR3 sequence: CASRSGSGTGYTF. CDR3 DNA sequence: TGTGCCAGCAGATCAGGGTCGGGCACTGGCTACACCTTC. The rearrangement joins TRBV27 to TRBJ1-2, with D possibly being TRBD1 (5 bases). This CDR3 is 13 amino acids long. V lost 6 bases and J 7 bases, leaving 15 bases between the germline ends. Germline V gene data show CDR1 as MNHEY and CDR2 as SMNVEV (reference sequence).

The genes are TRBV10-3 and TRBJ2-3, with D tentatively TRBD1 (6 bases). V lost 4 bases, J lost 2 bases, and 13 bases lay in between. The CDR3 spans 15 residues. CDR1 and CDR2 from the germline V gene are ENHRY and SYGVKD. The CDR3 protein is CAISGGWDNTDTQYF. DNA for the CDR3: TGTGCCATCAGTGGGGGATGGGACAACACAGATACGCAGTATTTT.

The chain combines TRBV7-9 with TRBJ2-3, with 7 bases that match TRBD2. This CDR3 comprises 12 residues. Germline values: CDR1 SEHNR, CDR2 FQNEAQ (reference sequence). J was trimmed by 9 bases and V by 4 bases; bases with no gene match: 4. The CDR3 sequence is CASSSQAGTQYF. The DNA for the CDR3 is TGTGCCAGCAGCTCGCAAGCGGGGACGCAGTATTTT.

The chain combines TRBV9 with TRBJ2-1; tentatively, D is TRBD2 (6 bases). Germline CDR1 reads SGDLS; CDR2 reads YYNGEE. Between the trimmed V and J ends, which lost 4 bases and 5 bases, there was a span of 13 bases. The length of the CDR3 is 14 residues. The CDR3 region has the DNA TGTGCCAGCAGCATGCGGGGATCGGACAATGAGCAGTTCTTC. Translation gives CASSMRGSDNEQFF.

This clone was found once. The chain is built from TRBV28 and TRBJ1-2, with D perhaps matching TRBD1 (5 bases). CDR1 MDHEN and CDR2 SYDVKM come from the germline V gene. This CDR3 spans 15 amino acids. V was pared by 3 bases and J by 8 bases, with 19 bases between. The CDR3 protein is CASSLGSGDGGGYTF. The CDR3 DNA reads TGTGCCAGCAGTTTGGGTTCTGGGGACGGGGGAGGCTACACCTTC.

The chain recombines TRBV6-1 with TRBJ2-7; TRBD2 aligns across 7 bases. The germline V gene encodes CDR1 MNHNS and CDR2 SASEGT. J gave up 4 bases and V 3 bases, and 6 bases lay outside the gene matches. This CDR3 has 14 residues. The CDR3 coding sequence is TGTGCCAGCAGTGAGGGAGGGATGGTATACGAGCAGTACTTC. Its protein product is CASSEGGMVYEQYF.

This chain joins TRBV28 and TRBJ1-4; 9 bases are shared with TRBD1. Germline V CDR1 and CDR2: MDHEN, SYDVKM. The ends lost 5 bases at V and 7 bases at J; junction bases unmatched: 5. CDR3 length equals 14 residues. DNA for the CDR3: TGTGCCAGCAGTCTACAGGGGGCGTCTGAAAAACTGTTTTTT. This translates into CASSLQGASEKLFF.

The chain recombines TRBV7-3 with TRBJ2-2; weak D call: TRBD2 (7 bases). CDR3 length: 14 residues. V was cut by 5 bases and J by 6 bases, with 13 bases left in between. Germline V gives CDR1 SGHTA, CDR2 FQGTGA. Here the CDR3 DNA reads TGTGCCAGCAGCAGGGGAGGGACATCCGGGGAGCTGTTTTTT. Amino acid sequence: CASSRGGTSGELFF.

The rearrangement joins TRBV6-1 to TRBJ2-1, with 10 nucleotides matching TRBD2. With 3 bases clipped from V and 8 bases from J, the junction kept 7 bases outside the gene matches. The CDR3 consists of 15 residues. Germline CDR1 reads MNHNS; CDR2 reads SASEGT. The CDR3 sequence: CASSDGLAARHEQFF. The CDR3, as DNA: TGTGCCAGCAGTGACGGACTAGCGGCGCGTCATGAGCAGTTCTTC.

The gene calls are TRBV6-6 and TRBJ2-1; D might be TRBD2 (5 bases). Germline CDR1 reads MNHNY; CDR2 reads SVGAGI (reference sequence). V was clipped by 5 bases and J by 1 base, with 18 bases between them. This CDR3 spans 17 amino acids. This CDR3 is CASSPQRRSSSYNEQFF. The CDR3 nucleotides are TGTGCCAGCAGTCCCCAGCGGCGGTCCTCTTCCTACAATGAGCAGTTCTTC.

This clone was seen more than once but under ten times. The genes are TRBV10-2 and TRBJ2-7; 10 nucleotides align to TRBD1. There are 14 residues in the CDR3. With 6 bases clipped from V and 6 bases from J, the junction kept 8 bases outside the gene matches. CDR1 and CDR2 from the germline V gene are WSHSY and SAAADI. The CDR3 coding sequence is TGCGCCAGCAGCTCCGGGACAGGGGAGTCCGAGCAGTACTTC. This codes for CASSSGTGESEQYF.